The entry below describes one T cell receptor (beta chain). This entry is derived from a study of T cell changes during pregnancy in multiple sclerosis. CDR1 and CDR2 from the germline V gene are MNHNY and SVGAGI (reference sequence). The CDR3 is 16 residues long. The germline V and J ends were trimmed by 6 bases and 0 bases, with 14 bases remaining between them. Repertoires were generated with immunoSEQ multiplex PCR, while TCRdb's copy carries only in-frame clones and drops some. The data hold fewer than 100,000 clones, with about 91% observed a single time. Sequencing was performed on peripheral blood, taken before pregnancy. This chain joins TRBV6-6 and TRBJ2-2; D possibly corresponds to TRBD2 (5 bases). The TCR originated in a female donor with multiple sclerosis, enrolled in a pregnancy study. DNA for the CDR3: TGTGCCAGCAGCCCAGAATCGGGGTCGAACACCGGGGAGCTGTTTTTT. Protein: CASSPESGSNTGELFF.